Presented here are 21 T cell receptor beta chains from one specimen sequenced in a study of beta chain features in type 1 diabetes. Sequenced material consisted of expressed TCRB transcripts (all of the isolated RNA was reverse transcribed). Sequenced by immunoSEQ multiplex PCR; TCRdb stores in-frame clones only, minus some. Counted here are about 220,000 clones, approximately 10% occurring once; the ten biggest clones make up roughly 1.4%. Sequencing input: central memory CD4+ T cells from blood. All receptors derive from a man between 18 and 29 years old in good health.

This clone showed up just a few times. The rearrangement uses TRBV6-5 and TRBJ1-5; D gene uncertain. This CDR3 has 15 amino acids. CDR1 is MNHEY and CDR2 is SVGAGI in the germline V gene. V lost 2 bases and J 2 bases, leaving 10 bases between the germline ends. The CDR3 loop is CASSYGPSGNQPQHF. The CDR3 bases are TGTGCCAGCAGTTACGGGCCAAGCGGCAATCAGCCCCAGCATTTT.

The rearrangement joins TRBV6-1 to TRBJ1-2; D remains ambiguous. The CDR3 spans 13 residues. V lost 5 bases and J lost 6, with 13 bases in between. From germline, CDR1 is MNHNS and CDR2 SASEGT. The DNA for the CDR3 is TGTGCCAGCAGTCAGACCCCGAGGGATGGCTACACCTTC. Amino acid sequence: CASSQTPRDGYTF.

This clone was recorded at least ten times. This chain uses TRBV9 with TRBJ2-3; 9 positions match TRBD2. Per the germline V gene, CDR1 is SGDLS and CDR2 is YYNGEE. The V gene end was trimmed by 4 bases and the J gene end by 3 bases; junction bases not matched to a gene: 3. The length of the CDR3 is 14 residues. CDR3 bases: TGTGCCAGCAGCATTACTAGCGGGACAGATACGCAGTATTTT. As protein: CASSITSGTDTQYF.

In this sample, this clone turned up a few times. The chain carries TRBV6-4 and TRBJ2-1, with D perhaps assigned TRBD1 or TRBD2 (6 bases each). V lost 0 bases, J lost 9 bases, and 12 bases lay in between. CDR3 length: 14 residues. Germline CDR1 MRHNA, CDR2 SNTAGT. DNA for the CDR3: TGTGCCAGCAGTGACTCGATAGGGGGAGGTGAGCAGTTCTTC. Its translation: CASSDSIGGGEQFF.

This clone was counted between two and nine times. This chain links TRBV7-2 with TRBJ2-5; D gene unclear. Germline V CDR1 and CDR2: SGHTA, FQGNSA. This CDR3 has 14 residues. The ends were cut back, 1 base at V and 2 bases at J, with 8 bases in the middle. The CDR3 DNA follows: TGTGCCAGCAGCTTAGGCCAGATTCAAGAGACCCAGTACTTC. This codes for CASSLGQIQETQYF.

The sample holds a few counts of this clone. The chain combines TRBV23-1 with TRBJ2-3; D might be TRBD2 (6 bases). TRBV23-1 is known as an ORF, though its function is uncertain. The CDR3 is 15 amino acids. Trimming took off 0 bases at V and 4 bases at J, with 11 bases between the two ends. The DNA for the CDR3 is TGCGCCAGCAGTCAATCTGGAGGGTGCGCAGATACGCAGTATTTT. It encodes CASSQSGGCADTQYF.

This clone occurred a few times. The chain links TRBV7-2 to TRBJ1-2; D may be TRBD1 (5 bases). The CDR3 sequence is 15 residues long. Trimming took 4 bases from V and 2 from J, leaving 14 bases between them. Germline V lookup: CDR1 SGHTA, CDR2 FQGNSA. DNA for the CDR3: TGTGCCAGCAGCTCGACCGGGGGGAGGAACTATGGCTACACCTTC. It specifies CASSSTGGRNYGYTF. The complete variable domain, with remaining parts taken from reference TRBV7-2 and TRBJ1-2, reads GAGVSQSPSNKVTEKGKDVELRCDPISGHTALYWYRQSLGQGLEFLIYFQGNSAPDKSGLPSDRFSAERTGGSVSTLTIQRTQQEDSAVYLCASSSTGGRNYGYTFGSGTRLTVV.

This rearrangement joins TRBV5-4 to TRBJ2-7; D might be TRBD2 (6 bases). There are 12 residues in the CDR3. Trimming stripped 4 bases from V and 5 bases from J, with 10 bases between. From germline, CDR1 is SGHNT and CDR2 YYREEE (reference sequence). CDR3 amino acids: CASSLAGNEQYF. DNA of the CDR3: TGTGCCAGCAGCCTGGCGGGGAACGAGCAGTACTTC.

This clone was counted between two and nine times. The chain is built from TRBV7-2 and TRBJ1-2; D is possibly TRBD1 (5 bases). The germline V gene has CDR1 SGHTA and CDR2 FQGNSA. This CDR3 has 14 amino acids. The ends were cut back, 1 base at V and 7 bases at J, with 13 bases in the middle. The CDR3 loop is CASSLEGLFRGYTF. CDR3 coding DNA: TGTGCCAGCAGCTTAGAGGGACTATTCCGTGGCTACACCTTC.

This clone was detected only a few times. The chain employs TRBV29-1 and TRBJ1-1; no reliable D call. The CDR3 extends over 10 amino acids. V lost 7 bases to trimming and J lost 8 bases, with 11 bases between them. Germline V gene lookup returns CDR1 SQVTM and CDR2 ANQGSEA. The CDR3: CSASTEEAFF. The CDR3 coding sequence is TGCAGCGCATCAACAGAAGAAGCTTTCTTT.

The rearrangement joins TRBV7-9 to TRBJ2-1; 9 bases agree with TRBD2. The CDR3 has 14 residues. V dropped 5 bases and J dropped 5; count of bases not matched to a gene: 4. The germline V gene has CDR1 SEHNR and CDR2 FQNEAQ (reference sequence). CDR3 in amino acids: CASSGSSGNNEQFF. CDR3 bases: TGTGCCAGCAGCGGATCTAGCGGGAACAATGAGCAGTTCTTC.

This clone was detected only a few times. The chain recombines TRBV29-1 with TRBJ2-7, with 9 bases fitting TRBD1. This CDR3 is 18 amino acids long. V dropped 7 bases and J dropped 0; count of bases not matched to a gene: 19. Germline CDR1 and CDR2: SQVTM and ANQGSEA. In nucleotides, the CDR3 is TGCAGCGGCATATCCGGGACAGGGTTAACGACTGGCTCCTACGAGCAGTACTTC. It encodes CSGISGTGLTTGSYEQYF.

This clone was detected a few times. Here the CDR3 DNA reads TGTGCCAGCAGATTAACAGGGGATAGCAATCAGCCCCAGCATTTT. Translated: CASRLTGDSNQPQHF. The chain is built from TRBV28 and TRBJ1-5; 7 nucleotides align to TRBD1. J gave up 0 bases and V 6 bases, and 5 bases lay outside the gene matches. The length of the CDR3 is 15 residues. Germline values: CDR1 MDHEN, CDR2 SYDVKM.

J is TRBJ2-5 and V is TRBV2; D not resolved. CDR1 and CDR2 (germline): SNHLY, FYNNEI. Deletions cut 6 bases from V and 4 bases from J, with 3 bases between. CDR3 length equals 10 residues. The CDR3 sequence: CASRTETQYF. CDR3 sequence (DNA): TGTGCCAGCAGAACAGAGACCCAGTACTTC. The variable domain in full, completed from reference TRBV2 and TRBJ2-5, reads EPEVTQTPSHQVTQMGQEVILRCVPISNHLYFYWYRQILGQKVEFLVSFYNNEISEKSEIFDDQFSVERPDGSNFTLKIRSTKLEDSAMYFCASRTETQYFGPGTRLLVL.

This clone has a count of ten or more. The V call is TRBV18, the J call TRBJ2-7; maybe TRBD2 (6 bases). In germline, CDR1 is KGHSH, CDR2 LQKENI. The CDR3 consists of 14 residues. Deletions cut 5 bases from V and 0 bases from J, with 11 bases between. CDR3 amino acids: CASSTGLRSYEQYF. As DNA, the CDR3 is TGTGCCAGCTCAACGGGACTGCGCTCCTACGAGCAGTACTTC.

This clone has at least ten counts. The chain is built from TRBV30 and TRBJ2-2; 7 nucleotides line up with TRBD2. The CDR3 loop spans 14 amino acids. V trimming: 4 bases; J trimming: 6 bases; junction bases outside the gene matches: 8. Germline lookup yields CDR1 GTSNPN and CDR2 SVGIG (reference sequence). The CDR3 nucleotides read TGTGCCTGGACGGCGGGAGATTGGTCCGGGGAGCTGTTTTTT. Protein: CAWTAGDWSGELFF. The full variable domain, completed using reference TRBV30 and TRBJ2-2, is SQTIHQWPATLVQPVGSPLSLECTVEGTSNPNLYWYRQAAGRGLQLLFYSVGIGQISSEVPQNLSASRPQDRQFILSSKKLLLSDSGFYLCAWTAGDWSGELFFGEGSRLTVL.

V gene TRBV6-5 combines with J gene TRBJ2-1; D is undetermined. The CDR3 spans 16 residues. From germline, CDR1 is MNHEY and CDR2 SVGAGI. V lost 2 bases to trimming and J lost 0 bases, with 11 bases between them. The DNA of the CDR3 is TGTGCCAGCAGTTACAGCAGGAGTGGCTCCTACAATGAGCAGTTCTTC. It yields the protein CASSYSRSGSYNEQFF.

This clone turned up a few times. The chain uses TRBV7-2 and TRBJ2-7; 9 bases match TRBD2. After removal of 5 bases from V and 1 base from J, the junction contained 3 bases not matched to a gene. CDR1 and CDR2 from the germline V gene are SGHTA and FQGNSA. CDR3 length equals 14 residues. The CDR3 region is CASSPGLASYEQYF. DNA for the CDR3: TGTGCCAGCAGCCCCGGACTAGCGTCCTACGAGCAGTACTTC.

This sequence joins TRBV6-1 and TRBJ2-3, with 8 bases aligning to TRBD2. Trimming cost V 6 bases and J 1 base; bases outside gene matches: 6. Germline CDR1 reads MNHNS; CDR2 reads SASEGT. The CDR3 totals 15 residues. This chain's CDR3 is CASSGRALGTDTQYF. The CDR3, as DNA: TGTGCCAGCAGCGGGAGGGCCCTCGGCACAGATACGCAGTATTTT.

The table lists this clone with many counts. The rearrangement links TRBV18 to TRBJ2-7; D unresolved. The CDR3 length is 13 residues. The germline V gene has CDR1 KGHSH and CDR2 LQKENI. V shed 3 bases and J shed 0 bases, with 6 bases lying between them. The CDR3 DNA is TGTGCCAGCTCACCCACCATCTCCTACGAGCAGTACTTC. This sequence encodes CASSPTISYEQYF.

This chain joins TRBV2 and TRBJ2-7, with D possibly matching TRBD2 (6 bases). V shed 7 bases and J shed 3 bases, with 13 bases lying between them. CDR3 length: 13 residues. The germline CDR1 and CDR2 sequences are SNHLY and FYNNEI. The CDR3 nucleotides are TGTGCCAGCACCGGAGGGATCGGCTACGAGCAGTACTTC. The encoded protein is CASTGGIGYEQYF.